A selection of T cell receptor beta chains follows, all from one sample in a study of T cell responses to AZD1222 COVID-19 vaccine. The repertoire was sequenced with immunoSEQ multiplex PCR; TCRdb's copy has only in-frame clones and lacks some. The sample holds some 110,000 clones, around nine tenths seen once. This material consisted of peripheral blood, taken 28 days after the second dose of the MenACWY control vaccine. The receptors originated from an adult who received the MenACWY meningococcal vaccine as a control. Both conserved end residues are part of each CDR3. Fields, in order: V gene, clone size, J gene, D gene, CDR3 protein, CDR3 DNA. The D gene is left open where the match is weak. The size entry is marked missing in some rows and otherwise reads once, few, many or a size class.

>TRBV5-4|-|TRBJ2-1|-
CASSLTGLNEQFF
TGTGCCAGCAGCTTGACAGGGCTCAATGAGCAGTTCTTC
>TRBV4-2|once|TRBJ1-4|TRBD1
CASSQAGGTGEKLFF
TGTGCCAGCAGCCAAGCGGGAGGGACAGGTGAAAAACTGTTTTTT
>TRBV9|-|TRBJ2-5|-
CASSVGNSGQETQYF
TGTGCCAGCAGCGTAGGTAATTCGGGGCAAGAGACCCAGTACTTC
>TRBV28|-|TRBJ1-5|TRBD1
CASKGQGNQPQHF
TGTGCCAGCAAAGGACAGGGCAATCAGCCCCAGCATTTT
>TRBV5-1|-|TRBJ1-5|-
CASSKEGGSNQPQHF
TGCGCCAGCAGCAAGGAAGGAGGGAGCAATCAGCCCCAGCATTTT
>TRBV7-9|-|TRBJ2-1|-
CASYPYGRRGDNEQFF
TGTGCCAGCTACCCCTATGGGAGGCGGGGAGACAATGAGCAGTTCTTC
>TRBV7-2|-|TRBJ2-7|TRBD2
CASSLAVTGLAGGFARYEQYF
TGTGCCAGCAGCTTAGCCGTGACGGGTCTAGCGGGGGGGTTCGCCCGATACGAGCAGTACTTC
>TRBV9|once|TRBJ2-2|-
CASSPSWAGELFF
TGTGCCAGCAGCCCCAGTTGGGCCGGGGAGCTGTTTTTT
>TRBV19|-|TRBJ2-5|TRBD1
CASSIGDRGGQETQYF
TGTGCCAGTAGTATTGGGGACAGGGGCGGTCAAGAGACCCAGTACTTC
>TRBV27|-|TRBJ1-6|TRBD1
CASRGWGQSTNSPLHF
TGTGCCAGCAGGGGATGGGGACAGAGTACCAATTCACCCCTCCACTTT
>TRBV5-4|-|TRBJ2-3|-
CASSLRGGPSTDTQYF
TGTGCCAGCAGCTTGCGTGGGGGGCCAAGCACAGATACGCAGTATTTT
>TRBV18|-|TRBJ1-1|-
CASSPPQLNTEAFF
TGTGCCAGCTCACCACCGCAGTTGAACACTGAAGCTTTCTTT
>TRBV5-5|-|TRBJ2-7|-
CASSLGGDYEQYF
TGTGCCAGCAGCTTAGGAGGGGACTACGAGCAGTACTTC
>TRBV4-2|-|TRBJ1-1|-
CASSQDFRQLNTEAFF
TGTGCCAGCAGCCAAGATTTTCGCCAGTTGAACACTGAAGCTTTCTTT
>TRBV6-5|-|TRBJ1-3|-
CASSYSIPESGNTIYF
TGTGCCAGCAGTTACTCGATACCGGAGTCTGGAAACACCATATATTTT
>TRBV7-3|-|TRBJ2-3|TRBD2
CASSLLAGSPTDTQYF
TGTGCCAGCAGCTTACTAGCGGGGAGCCCCACAGATACGCAGTATTTT
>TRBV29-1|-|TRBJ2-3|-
CSVEPSGRTDTQYF
TGCAGCGTTGAACCGTCAGGTCGCACAGATACGCAGTATTTT
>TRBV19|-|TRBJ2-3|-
CASSRGGVSTDTQYF
TGTGCCAGTAGCAGAGGGGGGGTGAGCACAGATACGCAGTATTTT
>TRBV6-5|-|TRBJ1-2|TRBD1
CASSPSGQGLIGYTF
TGTGCCAGCAGTCCTTCGGGACAGGGTCTAATAGGCTACACCTTC
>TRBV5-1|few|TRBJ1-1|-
CASSLVGGAAFF
TGCGCCAGCAGCTTGGTTGGGGGGGCAGCTTTCTTT
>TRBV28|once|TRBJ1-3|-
CASSSGPVYLYF
TGTGCCAGCAGTTCAGGACCCGTGTACCTATATTTT
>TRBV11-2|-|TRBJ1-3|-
CASSPTGGSGNTIYF
TGTGCCAGCAGCCCAACAGGAGGCTCTGGAAACACCATATATTTT
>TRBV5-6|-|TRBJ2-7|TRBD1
CASSVTGGSYEQYF
TGTGCCAGCAGCGTGACAGGGGGTAGCTACGAGCAGTACTTC
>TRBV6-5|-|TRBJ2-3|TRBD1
CASSSTGGRTDTQYF
TGTGCCAGCAGTTCGACAGGGGGCCGCACAGATACGCAGTATTTT
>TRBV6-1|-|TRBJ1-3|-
CASSESRPSSGNTIYF
TGTGCCAGCAGTGAATCCAGGCCTAGCTCTGGAAACACCATATATTTT
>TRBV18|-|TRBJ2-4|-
CASSHTGSFDSAKNIQYF
TGTGCCAGCTCACACACAGGGTCGTTTGATTCTGCCAAAAACATTCAGTACTTC
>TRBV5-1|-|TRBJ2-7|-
CASSLFGGPTYEQYF
TGCGCCAGCAGCTTATTCGGGGGCCCTACCTACGAGCAGTACTTC
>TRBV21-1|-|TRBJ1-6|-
CASSMGAPAGDRGRGTNSPLHF
TGTGCCAGCAGCATGGGTGCGCCGGCCGGCGACAGGGGGCGGGGGACTAATTCACCCCTCCACTTT